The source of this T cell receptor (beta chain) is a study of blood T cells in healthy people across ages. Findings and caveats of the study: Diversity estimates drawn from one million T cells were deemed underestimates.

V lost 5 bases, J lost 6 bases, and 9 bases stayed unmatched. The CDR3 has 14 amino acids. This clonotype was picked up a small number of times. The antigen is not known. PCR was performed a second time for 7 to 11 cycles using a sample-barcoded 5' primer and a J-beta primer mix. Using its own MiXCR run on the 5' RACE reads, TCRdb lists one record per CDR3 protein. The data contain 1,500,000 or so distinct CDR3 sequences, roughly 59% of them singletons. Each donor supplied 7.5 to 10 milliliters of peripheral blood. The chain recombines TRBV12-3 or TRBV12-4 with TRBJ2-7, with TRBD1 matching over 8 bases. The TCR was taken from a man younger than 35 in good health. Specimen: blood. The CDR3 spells CASSQLRTGLEQYF. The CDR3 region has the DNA TGTGCCAGCAGTCAGCTCCGGACAGGGCTCGAGCAGTACTTC.